The next 25 T cell receptor beta chains were all read from a single sample in a study of T cell responses to AZD1222 COVID-19 vaccine. Some clones are missing from TCRdb's copy, which holds only in-frame ones; the method was immunoSEQ multiplex PCR. The sample carries 100,000 to 150,000 clones, about 85% recorded once. The sample in question was peripheral blood, obtained on day 0 of AZD1222 vaccination. The source of these receptors is an adult in good health.

The J gene is TRBJ2-4, the V gene TRBV30, with no clear D. The germline V gene has CDR1 GTSNPN and CDR2 SVGIG (reference sequence). CDR3 length: 11 residues. Trimming left V 2 bases short and J 2 bases short, with 1 base between. This CDR3 reads CAWSSKNIQYF. DNA for the CDR3: TGTGCCTGGAGTTCCAAAAACATTCAGTACTTC.

V is TRBV6-2 or TRBV6-3 and J is TRBJ2-7; TRBD1 matches 7 bases. The V segment lost 2 bases and the J segment 2 bases; nucleotides outside the gene matches: 3. The CDR3 is 14 residues long. Germline CDR1 MNHEY, CDR2 SVGEGT. CDR3 sequence (DNA): TGTGCCAGCAGTTACAGGGGGCCTACCTACGAGCAGTACTTC. This translates into CASSYRGPTYEQYF.

This chain joins TRBV6-1 and TRBJ1-5; D not resolved. The CDR3 covers 12 residues. Looked up from germline, CDR1 is MNHNS and CDR2 is SASEGT. V was pared by 1 base and J by 6 bases, with 4 bases between. The CDR3 spells CASSEGAQPQHF. CDR3 nucleotide sequence: TGTGCCAGCAGTGAAGGTGCTCAGCCCCAGCATTTT.

The chain links TRBV18 to TRBJ2-3; 7 positions match TRBD2. V was pared by 2 bases and J by 0 bases, with 8 bases of the junction left unmatched. The CDR3 is 17 amino acids. Germline CDR1 is KGHSH and CDR2 is LQKENI. CDR3 nucleotides: TGTGCCAGCTCACCAGGGAGGGGTACCTCGAGCACAGATACGCAGTATTTT. It specifies CASSPGRGTSSTDTQYF.

Here the CDR3 reads CASSYRGPDTEAFF. CDR3 bases: TGTGCCAGCAGTTACAGGGGGCCGGACACTGAAGCTTTCTTT. The J gene is TRBJ1-1, the V gene TRBV6-5; TRBD1 aligns across 7 bases. CDR1 MNHEY and CDR2 SVGAGI come from the germline V gene. The V gene end was trimmed by 2 bases and the J gene end by 3 bases; junction bases not matched to a gene: 3. CDR3 size: 14 residues.

The chain links TRBV5-6 to TRBJ2-5, with D hard to call. The CDR3 spans 13 residues. CDR1 is SGHDT and CDR2 is YYEEEE in the germline V gene. V gave up 4 bases and J gave up 0 bases, with 7 bases separating them. In DNA form, the CDR3 reads TGTGCCAGCAGCCCACCGTACCAAGAGACCCAGTACTTC. It translates to CASSPPYQETQYF.

The rearrangement links TRBV6-6 to TRBJ2-7; D is perhaps TRBD1 (8 bases). Trimming pared 5 bases from V and 3 bases from J, leaving 20 bases between. The CDR3 covers 16 residues. Germline values: CDR1 MNHNY, CDR2 SVGAGI (reference sequence). The CDR3 bases are TGTGCCAGCAGTCCGTCGGGGACAGGCGGGGGCTACGAGCAGTACTTC. Residues: CASSPSGTGGGYEQYF.

Regarding this clone: Other DNA variants within this sample encode the same CDR3. J is TRBJ1-4 and V is TRBV5-1; maybe TRBD1 (5 bases). The CDR3 has 13 residues. V was trimmed by 3 bases and J by 3 bases, leaving 6 bases between them. The germline V gene encodes CDR1 SGHRS and CDR2 YFSETQ. The CDR3 DNA is TGCGCCAGCAGCTCGGGGCCTAATGAAAAACTGTTTTTT. Protein product: CASSSGPNEKLFF.

The rearrangement uses TRBV4-1 and TRBJ1-5; 7 nucleotides line up with TRBD1. CDR3 length equals 16 residues. V dropped 0 bases and J dropped 5; count of bases not matched to a gene: 7. CDR1 MGHRA and CDR2 YSYEKL come from the germline V gene. CDR3: CASSQDGQGGHQPQHF. The CDR3 DNA is TGCGCCAGCAGCCAAGATGGGCAGGGGGGACATCAGCCCCAGCATTTT.

This chain links TRBV5-1 with TRBJ2-5, with D unresolved. CDR1 is SGHRS and CDR2 is YFSETQ in the germline V gene. The CDR3 has 13 residues. V lost 0 bases and J 5 bases, leaving 8 bases between the germline ends. The CDR3: CASSLGGTETQYF. The CDR3 nucleotides are TGCGCCAGCAGCTTGGGGGGAACGGAGACCCAGTACTTC. Full variable domain (missing parts from reference TRBV5-1 and TRBJ2-5): KAGVTQTPRYLIKTRGQQVTLSCSPISGHRSVSWYQQTPGQGLQFLFEYFSETQRNKGNFPGRFSGRQFSNSRSEMNVSTLELGDSALYLCASSLGGTETQYFGPGTRLLVL.

The gene calls are TRBV5-4 and TRBJ1-1; D possibly corresponds to TRBD1 (5 bases). Germline V gives CDR1 SGHNT, CDR2 YYREEE (reference sequence). The CDR3 is 14 residues long. V lost 0 bases and J 1 base, leaving 7 bases between the germline ends. This CDR3 reads CASSLEGRNTEAFF. DNA for the CDR3: TGTGCCAGCAGCTTGGAGGGGAGGAACACTGAAGCTTTCTTT. Using reference TRBV5-4 and TRBJ1-1 for the parts outside the CDR3, the full variable domain is ETGVTQSPTHLIKTRGQQVTLRCSSQSGHNTVSWYQQALGQGPQFIFQYYREEENGRGNFPPRFSGLQFPNYSSELNVNALELDDSALYLCASSLEGRNTEAFFGQGTRLTVV.

The J gene is TRBJ1-4, the V gene TRBV27; D gene ambiguous. Germline V gene lookup returns CDR1 MNHEY and CDR2 SMNVEV (reference sequence). This CDR3 contains 13 residues. With 4 bases removed from V and 8 bases from J, the gap between germline ends came to 11 bases. The CDR3 loop is CASSSEVWEKLFF. CDR3 bases: TGTGCCAGCAGTTCGGAGGTGTGGGAAAAACTGTTTTTT.

The rearrangement links TRBV18 to TRBJ2-6; 7 bases align to TRBD1. The CDR3 totals 15 residues. The junction had 5 bases not matched to a gene; V was cut back by 6 bases and J by 3 bases. CDR1 is KGHSH, CDR2 LQKENI, per germline. The CDR3 DNA sequence: TGTGCCAGCTCGGCGACAGGGCTTGGGGCCAACGTCCTGACTTTC. Its translation: CASSATGLGANVLTF.

The V and J genes are TRBV7-6 and TRBJ2-7, with a possible D match to TRBD1 (6 bases). V was shortened by 3 bases and J by 0 bases, with 9 bases between the two germline ends. The CDR3 covers 14 residues. Germline-derived CDR1 and CDR2 are SGHVS and FNYEAQ. The CDR3, as DNA: TGTGCCAGCAGCTTGGACAGCACCTCCTACGAGCAGTACTTC. Its translation: CASSLDSTSYEQYF.

The chain combines TRBV30 with TRBJ1-6; the match to TRBD1 covers 8 bases. CDR3 length equals 15 residues. Germline lookup yields CDR1 GTSNPN and CDR2 SVGIG (reference sequence). Trimming removed 7 bases from V and 6 bases from J; junction bases left unmatched: 11. The CDR3 DNA sequence: TGTGCCTCCCGCCCCGGACAGGGACCTAATTCACCCCTCCACTTT. Encoded protein: CASRPGQGPNSPLHF.

This chain links TRBV10-3 with TRBJ1-2; D remains unclear. The CDR3 length is 14 residues. Trimming pared 4 bases from V and 1 base from J, leaving 10 bases between. The germline V gene has CDR1 ENHRY and CDR2 SYGVKD. This CDR3 is CAISGMGDNYGYTF. The CDR3 DNA sequence: TGTGCCATCAGTGGAATGGGAGATAACTATGGCTACACCTTC.

V usage is TRBV19 and J usage is TRBJ2-7; 12 positions agree with TRBD2. The CDR3 is 16 amino acids. V lost 5 bases and J lost 4; bases outside the gene matches: 9. Germline V gene lookup returns CDR1 LNHDA and CDR2 SQIVND (reference sequence). CDR3 bases: TGTGCCAGTAGTGTGACTAGCGGGGGACTCCCTTACGAGCAGTACTTC. Amino acids: CASSVTSGGLPYEQYF.

This clone was observed a handful of times. The V call is TRBV4-2, the J call TRBJ1-1, with 7 bases fitting TRBD1. J lost 0 bases, V lost 10 bases, and 5 bases had no gene match. The germline V gene encodes CDR1 LGHNA and CDR2 YNFKEQ. There are 13 residues in the CDR3. CDR3 nucleotide sequence: TGTGCCACATCGACAGGGCTGAACACTGAAGCTTTCTTT. It translates to CATSTGLNTEAFF.

The genes are TRBV7-9 and TRBJ1-6; 8 nucleotides line up with TRBD1. V shed 6 bases and J 7 bases; nucleotides not matched to a gene: 8. The CDR3 loop spans 15 amino acids. Per germline, CDR1 SEHNR and CDR2 FQNEAQ (reference sequence). The CDR3: CASRPGQGDNSPLHF. The CDR3 DNA reads as TGTGCCAGCAGGCCCGGACAGGGAGACAATTCACCCCTCCACTTT.

The chain recombines TRBV7-9 with TRBJ1-2; a possible D gene is TRBD1 (5 bases). This CDR3 is built from 12 residues. Germline CDR1 reads SEHNR; CDR2 reads FQNEAQ (reference sequence). Trimming shortened V by 6 bases and J by 6 bases, and 11 bases separated the two germline ends. This CDR3 reads CASSSDSDGYTF. The CDR3 nucleotides read TGTGCCAGCAGTTCCGACAGCGATGGCTACACCTTC. The full variable domain, rest sourced from reference TRBV7-9 and TRBJ1-2, is DTGVSQNPRHKITKRGQNVTFRCDPISEHNRLYWYRQTLGQGPEFLTYFQNEAQLEKSRLLSDRFSAERPKGSFSTLEIQRTEQGDSAMYLCASSSDSDGYTFGSGTRLTVV.

The V call is TRBV5-5, the J call TRBJ1-2; 7 bases are shared with TRBD1. This CDR3 comprises 18 residues. Germline V gene lookup returns CDR1 SGHKS and CDR2 YYEKEE (reference sequence). Losses at the gene ends were 2 bases for V and 5 bases for J; bases not matched to a gene: 18. CDR3 sequence: CASSLRGPGFNPTYGYTF. In DNA, the CDR3 is TGTGCCAGCAGCTTAAGGGGGCCAGGCTTCAACCCTACGTATGGCTACACCTTC.

CDR3 residues: CASSQGVASGSYEQYF. The CDR3 nucleotides read TGTGCCAGCAGCCAAGGGGTGGCTAGCGGGAGCTACGAGCAGTACTTC. V gene TRBV4-2 combines with J gene TRBJ2-7; TRBD2 matches 10 bases. The V segment lost 1 base and the J segment 3 bases; nucleotides outside the gene matches: 6. CDR1 is LGHNA, CDR2 YNFKEQ, per germline. The CDR3 runs to 16 residues.

The CDR3 reads CASSRDRGRNNSPLHF. The CDR3 region has the DNA TGCGCCAGCAGCCGAGACAGGGGGCGTAACAATTCACCCCTCCACTTT. The rearrangement links TRBV4-1 to TRBJ1-6, with TRBD1 matching 10 bases. This CDR3 comprises 16 residues. CDR1 is MGHRA and CDR2 is YSYEKL in the germline V gene. J was trimmed by 7 bases and V by 4 bases; bases with no gene match: 7.

V and J are TRBV19 and TRBJ2-2; D not certain. V was clipped by 2 bases and J by 7 bases, with 11 bases between them. The CDR3 has 14 amino acids. The germline CDR1 and CDR2 sequences are LNHDA and SQIVND (reference sequence). CDR3 amino acids: CASSIRGSGGELFF. The CDR3 coding sequence is TGTGCCAGTAGTATACGAGGTTCGGGCGGGGAGCTGTTTTTT.

The chain links TRBV6-5 to TRBJ1-5; no firm D call. With 6 bases removed from V and 6 bases from J, the gap between germline ends came to 15 bases. The germline V gene has CDR1 MNHEY and CDR2 SVGAGI. The length of the CDR3 is 14 residues. Written as DNA, the CDR3 is TGTGCCAGCAGGAAGGGCCCTTTGGGTCAGCCCCAGCATTTT. Translated, it gives CASRKGPLGQPQHF.